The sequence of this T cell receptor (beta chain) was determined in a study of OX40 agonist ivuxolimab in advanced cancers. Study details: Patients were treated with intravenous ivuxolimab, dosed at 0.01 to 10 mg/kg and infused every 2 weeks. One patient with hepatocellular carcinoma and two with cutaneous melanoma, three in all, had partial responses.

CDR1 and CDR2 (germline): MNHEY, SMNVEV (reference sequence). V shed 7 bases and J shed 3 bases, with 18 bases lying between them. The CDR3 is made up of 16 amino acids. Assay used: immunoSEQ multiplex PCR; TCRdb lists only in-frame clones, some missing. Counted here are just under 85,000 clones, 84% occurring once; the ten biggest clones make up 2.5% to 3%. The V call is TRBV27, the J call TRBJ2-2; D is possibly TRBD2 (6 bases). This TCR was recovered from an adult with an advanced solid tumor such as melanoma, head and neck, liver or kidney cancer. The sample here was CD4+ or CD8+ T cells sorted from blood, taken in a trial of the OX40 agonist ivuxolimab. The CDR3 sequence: CASKVGGITYTGELFF. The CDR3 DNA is TGTGCCAGCAAAGTCGGGGGTATAACCTACACCGGGGAGCTGTTTTTT.